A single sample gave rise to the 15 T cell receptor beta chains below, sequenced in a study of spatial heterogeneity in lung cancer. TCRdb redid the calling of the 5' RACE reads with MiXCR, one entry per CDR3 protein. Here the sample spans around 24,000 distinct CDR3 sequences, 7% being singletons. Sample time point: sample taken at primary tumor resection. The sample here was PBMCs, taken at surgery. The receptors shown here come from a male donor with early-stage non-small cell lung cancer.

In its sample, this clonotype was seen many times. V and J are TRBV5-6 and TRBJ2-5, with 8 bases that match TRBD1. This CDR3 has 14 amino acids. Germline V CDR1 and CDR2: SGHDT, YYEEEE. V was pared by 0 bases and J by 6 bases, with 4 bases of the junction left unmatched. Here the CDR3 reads CASSLAGRGQTQYF. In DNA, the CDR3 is TGTGCCAGCAGCTTGGCTGGCAGGGGGCAGACCCAGTACTTC. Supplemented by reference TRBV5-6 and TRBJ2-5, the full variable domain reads DAGVTQSPTHLIKTRGQQVTLRCSPKSGHDTVSWYQQALGQGPQFIFQYYEEEERQRGNFPDRFSGHQFPNYSSELNVNALLLGDSALYLCASSLAGRGQTQYFGPGTRLLVL.

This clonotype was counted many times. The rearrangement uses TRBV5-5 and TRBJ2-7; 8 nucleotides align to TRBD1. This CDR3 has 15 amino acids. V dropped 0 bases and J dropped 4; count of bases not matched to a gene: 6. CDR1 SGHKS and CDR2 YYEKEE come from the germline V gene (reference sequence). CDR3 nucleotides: TGTGCCAGCAGCTTGGCCGCCGGGACAGGTTACGAGCAGTACTTC. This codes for CASSLAAGTGYEQYF. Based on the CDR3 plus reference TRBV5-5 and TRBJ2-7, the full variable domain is DAGVTQSPTHLIKTRGQQVTLRCSPISGHKSVSWYQQVLGQGPQFIFQYYEKEERGRGNFPDRFSARQFPNYSSELNVNALLLGDSALYLCASSLAAGTGYEQYFGPGTRLTVT.

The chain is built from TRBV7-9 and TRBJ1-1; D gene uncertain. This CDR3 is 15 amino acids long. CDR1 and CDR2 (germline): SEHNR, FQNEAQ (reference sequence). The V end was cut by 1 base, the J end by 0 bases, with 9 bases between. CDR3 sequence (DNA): TGTGCCAGCAGCTTAGGAGACTCCATGAACACTGAAGCTTTCTTT. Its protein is CASSLGDSMNTEAFF.

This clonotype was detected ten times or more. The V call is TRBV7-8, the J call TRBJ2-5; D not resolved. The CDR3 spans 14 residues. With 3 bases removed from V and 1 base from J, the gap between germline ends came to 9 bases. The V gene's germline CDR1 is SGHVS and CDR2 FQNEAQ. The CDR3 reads CASSFAQSQETQYF. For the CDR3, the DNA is TGTGCCAGCAGCTTTGCCCAATCCCAAGAGACCCAGTACTTC.

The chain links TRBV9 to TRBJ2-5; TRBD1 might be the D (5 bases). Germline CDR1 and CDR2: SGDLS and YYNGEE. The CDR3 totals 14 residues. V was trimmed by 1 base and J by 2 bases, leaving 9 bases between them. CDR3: CASSVRAGQETQYF. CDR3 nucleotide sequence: TGTGCCAGCAGCGTAAGGGCAGGGCAAGAGACCCAGTACTTC.

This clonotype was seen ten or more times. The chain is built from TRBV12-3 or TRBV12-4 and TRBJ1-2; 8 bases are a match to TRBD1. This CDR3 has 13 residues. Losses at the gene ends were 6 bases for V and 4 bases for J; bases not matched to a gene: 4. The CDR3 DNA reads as TGTGCCAGCAGATTCGACAGGGGCTATGGCTACACCTTC. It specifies CASRFDRGYGYTF.

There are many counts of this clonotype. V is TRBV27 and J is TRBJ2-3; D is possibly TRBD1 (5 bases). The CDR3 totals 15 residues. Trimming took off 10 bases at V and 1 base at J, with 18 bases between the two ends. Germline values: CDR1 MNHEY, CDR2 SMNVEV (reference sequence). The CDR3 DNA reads TGTGCCACCACAGGAGACATTGTGGGCACAGATACGCAGTATTTT. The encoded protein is CATTGDIVGTDTQYF.

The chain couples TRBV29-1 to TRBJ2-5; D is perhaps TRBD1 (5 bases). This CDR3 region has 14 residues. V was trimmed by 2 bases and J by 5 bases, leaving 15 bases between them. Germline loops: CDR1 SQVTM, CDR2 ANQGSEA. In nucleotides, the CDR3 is TGCAGCGTTGAACCCCGAGAGACAGTGGAGACCCAGTACTTC. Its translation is CSVEPRETVETQYF.

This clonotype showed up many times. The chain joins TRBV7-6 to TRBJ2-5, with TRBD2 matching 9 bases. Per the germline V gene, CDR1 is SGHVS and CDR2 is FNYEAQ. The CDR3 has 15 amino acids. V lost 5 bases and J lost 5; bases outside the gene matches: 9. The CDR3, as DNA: TGTGCCAGCAGCCCCACCCGCGGGGGGGTGGAGACCCAGTACTTC. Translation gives CASSPTRGGVETQYF.

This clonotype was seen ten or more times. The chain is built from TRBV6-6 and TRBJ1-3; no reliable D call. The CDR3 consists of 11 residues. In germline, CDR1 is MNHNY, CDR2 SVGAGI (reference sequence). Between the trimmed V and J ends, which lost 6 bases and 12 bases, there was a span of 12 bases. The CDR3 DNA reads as TGTGCCAGCAGCCAGGCAGCCCACATATATTTT. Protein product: CASSQAAHIYF.

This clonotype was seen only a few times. CDR3 DNA: TGTGCCAGCAGTCCCTACTCCGGATCCGGGGCCAACGTCCTGACTTTC. Translating it yields CASSPYSGSGANVLTF. V gene TRBV28 combines with J gene TRBJ2-6, with D unclear. The CDR3 runs to 16 residues. Trimming removed 5 bases from V and 4 bases from J, with 15 bases in between. Germline V gene sequence: CDR1 MDHEN, CDR2 SYDVKM.

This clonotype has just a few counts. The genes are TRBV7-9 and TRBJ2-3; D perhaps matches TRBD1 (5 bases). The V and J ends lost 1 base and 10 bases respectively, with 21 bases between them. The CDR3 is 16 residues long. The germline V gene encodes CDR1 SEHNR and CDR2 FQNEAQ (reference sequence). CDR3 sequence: CASSLEPGIILRAQYF. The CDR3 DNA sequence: TGTGCCAGCAGCTTAGAACCAGGGATTATACTCAGGGCGCAGTATTTT.

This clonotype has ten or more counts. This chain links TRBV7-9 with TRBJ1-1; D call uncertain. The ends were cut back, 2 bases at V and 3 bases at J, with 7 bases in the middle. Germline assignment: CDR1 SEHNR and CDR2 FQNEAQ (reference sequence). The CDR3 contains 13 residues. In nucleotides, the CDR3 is TGTGCCAGCAGCTTAAGTAGGGACACTGAAGCTTTCTTT. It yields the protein CASSLSRDTEAFF.

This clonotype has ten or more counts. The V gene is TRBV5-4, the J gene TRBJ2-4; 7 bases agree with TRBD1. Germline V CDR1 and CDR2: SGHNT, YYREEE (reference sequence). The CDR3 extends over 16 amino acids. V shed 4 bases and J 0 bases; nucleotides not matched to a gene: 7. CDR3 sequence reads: CASSPPGQLAKNIQYF. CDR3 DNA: TGTGCCAGCAGCCCGCCGGGACAGCTAGCCAAAAACATTCAGTACTTC.

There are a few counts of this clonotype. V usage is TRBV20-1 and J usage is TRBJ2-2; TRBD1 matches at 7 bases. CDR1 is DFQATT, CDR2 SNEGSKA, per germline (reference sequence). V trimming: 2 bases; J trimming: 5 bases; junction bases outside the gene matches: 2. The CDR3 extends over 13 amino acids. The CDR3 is CSARQGVTGELFF. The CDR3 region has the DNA TGCAGTGCTAGACAGGGGGTAACCGGGGAGCTGTTTTTT.